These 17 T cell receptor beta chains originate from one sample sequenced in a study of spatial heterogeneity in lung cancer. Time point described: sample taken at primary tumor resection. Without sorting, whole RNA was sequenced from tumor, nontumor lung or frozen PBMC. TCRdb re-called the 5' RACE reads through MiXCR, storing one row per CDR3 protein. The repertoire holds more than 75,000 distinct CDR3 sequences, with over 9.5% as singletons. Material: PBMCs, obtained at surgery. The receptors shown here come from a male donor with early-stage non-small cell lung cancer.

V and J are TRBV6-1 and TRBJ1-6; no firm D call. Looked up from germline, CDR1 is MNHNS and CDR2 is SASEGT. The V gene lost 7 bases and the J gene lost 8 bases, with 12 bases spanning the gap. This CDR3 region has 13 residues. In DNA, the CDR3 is TGTGCCAGCATATCACTAGGTGATTCACCCCTCCACTTT. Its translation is CASISLGDSPLHF.

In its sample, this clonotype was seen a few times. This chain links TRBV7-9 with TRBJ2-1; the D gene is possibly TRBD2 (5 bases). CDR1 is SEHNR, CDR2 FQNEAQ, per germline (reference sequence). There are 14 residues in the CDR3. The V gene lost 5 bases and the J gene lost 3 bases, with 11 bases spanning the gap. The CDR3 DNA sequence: TGTGCCAGCAGCGTTGGGAGAGACTACAATGAGCAGTTCTTC. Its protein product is CASSVGRDYNEQFF.

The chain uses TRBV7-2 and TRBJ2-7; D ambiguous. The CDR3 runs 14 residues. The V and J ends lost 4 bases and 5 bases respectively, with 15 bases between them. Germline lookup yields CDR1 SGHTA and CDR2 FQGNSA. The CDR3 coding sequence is TGTGCCAGCAGCTCCGACCTGGCCGTTCACGAGCAGTACTTC. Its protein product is CASSSDLAVHEQYF.

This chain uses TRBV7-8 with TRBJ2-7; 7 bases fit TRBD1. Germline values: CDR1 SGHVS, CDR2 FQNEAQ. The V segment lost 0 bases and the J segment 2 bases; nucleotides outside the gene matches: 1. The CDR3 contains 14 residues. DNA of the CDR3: TGTGCCAGCAGCTTAGCGGGACAGCCCTACGAGCAGTACTTC. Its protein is CASSLAGQPYEQYF.

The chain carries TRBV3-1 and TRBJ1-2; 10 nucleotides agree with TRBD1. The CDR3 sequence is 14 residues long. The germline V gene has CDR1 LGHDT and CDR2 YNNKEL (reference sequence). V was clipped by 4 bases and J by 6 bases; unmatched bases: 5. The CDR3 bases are TGTGCCAGCAGCCCGGGGACAGGGGAGAATGGCTACACCTTC. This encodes CASSPGTGENGYTF. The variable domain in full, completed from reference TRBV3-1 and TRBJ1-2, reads DTAVSQTPKYLVTQMGNDKSIKCEQNLGHDTMYWYKQDSKKFLKIMFSYNNKELIINETVPNRFSPKSPDKAHLNLHINSLELGDSAVYFCASSPGTGENGYTFGSGTRLTVV.

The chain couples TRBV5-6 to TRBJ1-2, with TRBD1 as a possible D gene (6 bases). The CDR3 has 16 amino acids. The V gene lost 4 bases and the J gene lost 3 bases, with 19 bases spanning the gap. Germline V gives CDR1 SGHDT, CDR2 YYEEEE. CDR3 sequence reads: CASSPLAGGKDYGYTF. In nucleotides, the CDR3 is TGTGCCAGCAGCCCTCTAGCGGGGGGCAAGGACTATGGCTACACCTTC.

CDR3 residues: CASTGGRDPIHGYTF. The DNA of the CDR3 is TGTGCCAGCACAGGAGGGCGGGATCCAATCCATGGCTACACCTTC. The rearrangement links TRBV7-9 to TRBJ1-2; D gene ambiguous. Trimming removed 7 bases from V and 6 bases from J, with 21 bases in between. CDR3 length equals 15 residues. Germline V gene lookup returns CDR1 SEHNR and CDR2 FQNEAQ (reference sequence).

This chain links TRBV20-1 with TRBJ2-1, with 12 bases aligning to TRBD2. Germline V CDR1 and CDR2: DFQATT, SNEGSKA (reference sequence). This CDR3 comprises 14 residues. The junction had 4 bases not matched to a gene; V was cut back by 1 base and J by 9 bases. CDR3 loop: CSARASGGAIEQFF. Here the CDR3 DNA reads TGCAGTGCTAGAGCTAGCGGGGGGGCTATTGAGCAGTTCTTC.

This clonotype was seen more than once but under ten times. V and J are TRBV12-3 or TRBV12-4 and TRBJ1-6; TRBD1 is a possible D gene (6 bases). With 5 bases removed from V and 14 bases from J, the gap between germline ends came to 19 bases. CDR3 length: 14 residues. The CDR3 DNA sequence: TGTGCCAGCAGTGTGACAGGAGGGGACCGGTCCCTCCACTTT. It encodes CASSVTGGDRSLHF.

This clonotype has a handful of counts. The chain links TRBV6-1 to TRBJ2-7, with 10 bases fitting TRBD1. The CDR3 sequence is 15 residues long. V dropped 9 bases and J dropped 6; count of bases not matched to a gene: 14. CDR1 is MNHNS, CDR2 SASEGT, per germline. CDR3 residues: CASRTGGVISGEQYF. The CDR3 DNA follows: TGTGCCAGTCGGACAGGGGGAGTAATAAGTGGCGAGCAGTACTTC.

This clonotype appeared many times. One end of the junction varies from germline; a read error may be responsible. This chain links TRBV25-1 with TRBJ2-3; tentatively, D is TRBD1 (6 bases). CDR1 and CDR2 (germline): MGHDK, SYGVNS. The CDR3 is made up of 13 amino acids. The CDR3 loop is CASSEYPRQAVSF. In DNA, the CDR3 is TGTGCCAGCAGTGAATATCCGAGACAGGCCGTCTCTTTT. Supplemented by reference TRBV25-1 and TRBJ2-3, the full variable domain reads EADIYQTPRYLVIGTGKKITLECSQTMGHDKMYWYQQDPGMELHLIHYSYGVNSTEKGDLSSESTVSRIRTEHFPLTLESARPSHTSQYLCASSEYPRQAVSFGPGTRLTVL.

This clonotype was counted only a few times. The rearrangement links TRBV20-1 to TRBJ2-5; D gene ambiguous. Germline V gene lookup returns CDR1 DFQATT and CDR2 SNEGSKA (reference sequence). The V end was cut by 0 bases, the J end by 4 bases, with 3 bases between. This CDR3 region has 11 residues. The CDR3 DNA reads TGCAGTGCTAGAGAAACAGAGACCCAGTACTTC. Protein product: CSARETETQYF.

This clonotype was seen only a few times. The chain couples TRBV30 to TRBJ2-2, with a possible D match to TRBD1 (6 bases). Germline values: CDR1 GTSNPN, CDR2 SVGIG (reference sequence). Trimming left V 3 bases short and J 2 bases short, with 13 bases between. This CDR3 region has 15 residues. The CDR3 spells CAWRNREKNTGELFF. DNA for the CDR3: TGTGCCTGGAGGAACAGGGAGAAAAACACCGGGGAGCTGTTTTTT.

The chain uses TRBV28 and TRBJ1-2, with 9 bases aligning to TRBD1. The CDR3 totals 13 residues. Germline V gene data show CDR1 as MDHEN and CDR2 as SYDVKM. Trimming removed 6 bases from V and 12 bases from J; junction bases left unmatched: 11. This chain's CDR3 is CASRGDRDDDDTF. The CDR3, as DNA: TGTGCCAGCAGGGGGGACAGGGATGATGATGACACCTTC.

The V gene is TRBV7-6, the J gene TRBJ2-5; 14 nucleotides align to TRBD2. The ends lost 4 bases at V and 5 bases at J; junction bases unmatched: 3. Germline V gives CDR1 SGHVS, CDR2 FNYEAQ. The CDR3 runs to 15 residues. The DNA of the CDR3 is TGTGCCAGCAGCTCGACTAGCGGGAGGGCCGAGACCCAGTACTTC. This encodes CASSSTSGRAETQYF.

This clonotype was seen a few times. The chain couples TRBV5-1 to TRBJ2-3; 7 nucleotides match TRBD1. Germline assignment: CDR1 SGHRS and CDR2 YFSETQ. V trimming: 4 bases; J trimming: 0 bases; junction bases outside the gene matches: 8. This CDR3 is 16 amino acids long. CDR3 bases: TGCGCCAGCAGCCTGGACGGACAGGTCAGCACAGATACGCAGTATTTT. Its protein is CASSLDGQVSTDTQYF.

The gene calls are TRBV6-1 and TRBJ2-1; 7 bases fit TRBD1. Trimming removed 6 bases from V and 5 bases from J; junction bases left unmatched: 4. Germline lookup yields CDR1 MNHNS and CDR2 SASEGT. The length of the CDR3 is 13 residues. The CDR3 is CASSQTGDNEQFF. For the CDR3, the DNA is TGTGCCAGCAGCCAAACAGGGGACAATGAGCAGTTCTTC.